The table lists the clone carrying this TCR beta chain with many counts. The antigen is undetermined. TCRdb re-derived calls from the 5' RACE reads in MiXCR, one entry per CDR3 protein. The table includes 110,000 or so distinct CDR3 sequences, roughly 7.9% detected once. The data originate from a study of T cells after yellow fever vaccination. The study's findings and limits: It was a small share of clonotypes that appeared in both CD4 and CD8 compartments.

The TCR was taken from a man younger than 35 who received the YFV17D yellow fever vaccine. The input for sequencing was CD4+ T cells sorted from PBMCs, taken about 41 days after the first yellow fever vaccination.

For the CDR3, the DNA is TGTGCCAGCAGGGGACGACCACAAGAGACCCAGTACTTC. Its protein product is CASRGRPQETQYF. The J gene is TRBJ2-5, the V gene TRBV7-2; TRBD1 or TRBD2 may be the D gene (5 bases each). This CDR3 has 13 residues. V was shortened by 6 bases and J by 2 bases, with 10 bases between the two germline ends. Germline V gives CDR1 SGHTA, CDR2 FQGNSA.